The 14 T cell receptor beta chains listed next were all sequenced from one sample in a study of cytomegalovirus exposure and HLA in healthy donors (dated by TCRdb to the late 2010s). Receptor libraries were prepared by the immunoSEQ multiplex PCR assay. For the multiplex PCR, a mixture combining 60 forward primers for TCR Vbeta segments and 13 reverse primers for TCR Jbeta segments was used. The table was pulled from immuneACCESS by TCRdb, which kept in-frame rearrangements only. Such tables lose some clones; where checked, under half of the loss comes from unresolved V genes, and the rest has no known cause. A total of about 160,000 clones appear in this sample, 75% of them only once. The ten largest clones take up approximately 3.1% of the sample. Sequences were obtained from PBMCs. The receptors were sampled from a woman aged 45-59 years in good health and CMV-seropositive.

In this sample, this clone turned up a few times. The V call is TRBV5-1, the J call TRBJ1-1; D is undetermined. In germline, CDR1 is SGHRS, CDR2 YFSETQ. V was pared by 0 bases and J by 2 bases, with 8 bases between. This CDR3 is 14 amino acids long. CDR3 bases: TGCGCCAGCAGCTTGGTTTCGGGAAACACTGAAGCTTTCTTT. Translated: CASSLVSGNTEAFF.

This chain uses TRBV6-6 with TRBJ1-1; weak D call: TRBD1 (5 bases). CDR1 and CDR2 from the germline V gene are MNHNY and SVGAGI (reference sequence). The V end lost 8 bases, the J end lost 5 bases, and 9 bases lay between the germline ends. The CDR3 contains 11 residues. CDR3 protein: CASGRVTEAFF. In DNA form, the CDR3 reads TGTGCCAGCGGCAGGGTGACTGAAGCTTTCTTT.

V is TRBV18 and J is TRBJ1-1; D is uncertain. Looked up from germline, CDR1 is KGHSH and CDR2 is LQKENI. This CDR3 spans 14 amino acids. Trimming stripped 10 bases from V and 4 bases from J, with 19 bases between. The CDR3 spells CATLSGKRVTEAFF. The CDR3 DNA is TGTGCCACCCTTTCTGGGAAGAGGGTCACTGAAGCTTTCTTT.

There are a few counts of this clone. The chain has TRBV5-1 and TRBJ2-2; TRBD2 matches 15 bases. This CDR3 contains 19 residues. J was trimmed by 5 bases and V by 0 bases; bases with no gene match: 8. The germline V gene has CDR1 SGHRS and CDR2 YFSETQ. This CDR3 reads CASSLGGLAGGRRTGELFF. In DNA, the CDR3 is TGCGCCAGCAGCTTGGGGGGACTAGCGGGGGGCCGGCGGACCGGGGAGCTGTTTTTT. The entire variable domain, with the rest obtained from reference TRBV5-1 and TRBJ2-2, is as follows: KAGVTQTPRYLIKTRGQQVTLSCSPISGHRSVSWYQQTPGQGLQFLFEYFSETQRNKGNFPGRFSGRQFSNSRSEMNVSTLELGDSALYLCASSLGGLAGGRRTGELFFGEGSRLTVL.

The chain carries TRBV4-2 and TRBJ2-7, with 8 bases that match TRBD1. V shed 4 bases and J 3 bases; nucleotides not matched to a gene: 8. Germline V gene lookup returns CDR1 LGHNA and CDR2 YNFKEQ. CDR3 size: 15 residues. CDR3 nucleotides: TGTGCCAGCAGCCCCCGCCAGGGGGCAGACTACGAGCAGTACTTC. Amino acid sequence: CASSPRQGADYEQYF.

The rearrangement links TRBV30 to TRBJ2-7; 8 positions match TRBD2. The CDR3 extends over 15 amino acids. Germline V gene data show CDR1 as GTSNPN and CDR2 as SVGIG (reference sequence). J gave up 4 bases and V 4 bases, and 12 bases lay outside the gene matches. As DNA, the CDR3 is TGTGCCTGGACGTACGGGACTAGAGCCCGGTACGAGCAGTACTTC. Its translation: CAWTYGTRARYEQYF.

The rearrangement joins TRBV2 to TRBJ1-5; D not resolved. Trimming took off 3 bases at V and 4 bases at J, with 10 bases between the two ends. Germline values: CDR1 SNHLY, CDR2 FYNNEI. CDR3 length: 14 residues. The CDR3 is CASSDRFENQPQHF. In nucleotides, the CDR3 is TGTGCCAGCAGTGATCGCTTTGAGAATCAGCCCCAGCATTTT.

The chain is built from TRBV18 and TRBJ2-7, with 9 bases matching TRBD1. CDR3 length: 15 amino acids. Germline CDR1 is KGHSH and CDR2 is LQKENI. With 0 bases clipped from V and 5 bases from J, the junction kept 5 bases outside the gene matches. The CDR3: CASSPPRQGVNEQYF. CDR3 in DNA: TGTGCCAGCTCACCACCACGACAGGGGGTTAACGAGCAGTACTTC.

The chain couples TRBV4-1 to TRBJ2-5; 10 nucleotides agree with TRBD2. Trimming at V came to 4 bases and at J to 2 bases, leaving 7 bases not matched to a gene. The CDR3 runs to 16 residues. The germline gives CDR1 MGHRA, CDR2 YSYEKL. The CDR3 DNA reads TGCGCCAGCAGCCCGGGGGGTAGCGGGGGGCAAGAGACCCAGTACTTC. Residues: CASSPGGSGGQETQYF.

The chain employs TRBV19 and TRBJ1-2; 7 bases are a match to TRBD1. Germline-derived CDR1 and CDR2 are LNHDA and SQIVND (reference sequence). The CDR3 has 14 residues. With 9 bases clipped from V and 2 bases from J, the junction kept 9 bases outside the gene matches. The CDR3 is CASISTGKNYGYTF. CDR3 nucleotide sequence: TGTGCCAGCATCTCGACAGGGAAGAACTATGGCTACACCTTC.

The CDR3 region is CASSQETDNYGYTF. The CDR3 coding sequence is TGCGCCAGCAGCCAAGAGACAGATAACTATGGCTACACCTTC. The J gene is TRBJ1-2, the V gene TRBV4-1, with a possible D match to TRBD1 (5 bases). Germline loops: CDR1 MGHRA, CDR2 YSYEKL. The CDR3 has 14 amino acids. V lost 0 bases and J 1 base, leaving 6 bases between the germline ends.

Concerning this clone itself: The same CDR3 can be traced to other DNA sequences in this sample. J is TRBJ2-3 and V is TRBV7-9, with TRBD2 as a possible D gene (5 bases). This CDR3 has 13 amino acids. The ends were cut back, 6 bases at V and 3 bases at J, with 10 bases in the middle. The V gene's germline CDR1 is SEHNR and CDR2 FQNEAQ (reference sequence). The CDR3 region has the DNA TGTGCCAGCAGAGGACGAGGGACAGATACGCAGTATTTT. This codes for CASRGRGTDTQYF.

The chain carries TRBV7-9 and TRBJ1-1; TRBD1 is a possible D gene (5 bases). Trimming took off 5 bases at V and 14 bases at J, with 15 bases between the two ends. The CDR3 length is 11 residues. CDR1 and CDR2 (germline): SEHNR, FQNEAQ (reference sequence). The CDR3 nucleotides are TGTGCCAGCAGCCTAGACAGTTTTTGCTTCTTT. Its translation is CASSLDSFCFF.

V and J are TRBV5-6 and TRBJ2-1, with 8 bases aligning to TRBD2. The germline V gene has CDR1 SGHDT and CDR2 YYEEEE. The CDR3 runs to 19 residues. The junction had 17 bases not matched to a gene; V was cut back by 4 bases and J by 2 bases. The CDR3 region is CASSPPGSGVGWTYNEQFF. The CDR3 DNA sequence: TGTGCCAGCAGCCCCCCGGGTAGCGGGGTTGGATGGACCTACAATGAGCAGTTCTTC.